The 7 T cell receptor beta chains given below trace back to one sample, sequenced in a study of blood T cell repertoires in COVID-19. Produced via immunoSEQ multiplex PCR; TCRdb's table is partial and in-frame only. The data contain more than 10,000 clones, roughly 84% of them singletons. Sequencing was performed on peripheral blood. The receptors originated from a human donor in a cohort sampled during active COVID-19.

The chain recombines TRBV7-9 with TRBJ1-4; D might be TRBD1 (5 bases). This CDR3 has 15 amino acids. Germline V gives CDR1 SEHNR, CDR2 FQNEAQ (reference sequence). Trimming took 4 bases from V and 5 from J, leaving 14 bases between them. The CDR3 DNA follows: TGTGCCAGCAGCTCGACGGGGGATGGGAATGAAAAACTGTTTTTT. Protein product: CASSSTGDGNEKLFF.

V is TRBV7-9 and J is TRBJ2-7; 10 positions agree with TRBD1. The CDR3 contains 15 residues. V was clipped by 5 bases and J by 2 bases; unmatched bases: 6. Germline V CDR1 and CDR2: SEHNR, FQNEAQ (reference sequence). The DNA of the CDR3 is TGTGCCAGCAGCCGCTCGGGACAGGGGACCTACGAGCAGTACTTC. Translating gives CASSRSGQGTYEQYF.

A few counts support this clone. At one of its ends the junction is not consistent with the germline gene, which may arise from a read error. This rearrangement joins TRBV7-9 to TRBJ2-1; D perhaps matches TRBD1 (5 bases). The CDR3 length is 13 residues. The germline V gene encodes CDR1 SEHNR and CDR2 FQNEAQ (reference sequence). For the CDR3, the DNA is TGTGCCAGCAGCTTAGCCGAAGCCCAGGGCGAGGTCTTC. Translated: CASSLAEAQGEVF. The full variable domain, in which reference TRBV7-9 and TRBJ2-1 provide the parts outside the CDR3, is DTGVSQNPRHKITKRGQNVTFRCDPISEHNRLYWYRQTLGQGPEFLTYFQNEAQLEKSRLLSDRFSAERPKGSFSTLEIQRTEQGDSAMYLCASSLAEAQGEVFGPGTRLTVL.

This rearrangement joins TRBV19 to TRBJ1-2, with a tentative D call TRBD1 (5 bases). Trimming removed 3 bases from V and 8 bases from J, with 16 bases in between. The germline gives CDR1 LNHDA, CDR2 SQIVND (reference sequence). This CDR3 spans 14 amino acids. CDR3: CASSISGRDGGYTF. The CDR3 nucleotides are TGTGCCAGTAGTATCTCGGGCAGGGATGGGGGCTACACCTTC.

The chain joins TRBV7-8 to TRBJ2-3; no definite D call. This CDR3 is 12 amino acids long. V gave up 5 bases and J gave up 2 bases, with 5 bases separating them. Germline lookup yields CDR1 SGHVS and CDR2 FQNEAQ. The CDR3 reads CASSRNTDTQYF. The CDR3 DNA is TGTGCCAGCAGCCGCAACACAGATACGCAGTATTTT. The variable domain in full, completed from reference TRBV7-8 and TRBJ2-3, reads GAGVSQSPRYKVAKRGQDVALRCDPISGHVSLFWYQQALGQGPEFLTYFQNEAQLDKSGLPSDRFFAERPEGSVSTLKIQRTQQEDSAVYLCASSRNTDTQYFGPGTRLTVL.

The chain carries TRBV6-5 and TRBJ1-5; D is unresolved. Trimming removed 5 bases at V and 7 bases at J, with 15 bases between. The CDR3 consists of 14 residues. Germline CDR1 and CDR2: MNHEY and SVGAGI. The CDR3: CASSPEVGGQPQHF. In nucleotides, the CDR3 is TGTGCCAGCAGTCCGGAGGTTGGCGGGCAGCCCCAGCATTTT.

This clone appeared a single time. The V and J genes are TRBV6-2 or TRBV6-3 and TRBJ2-3, with D tentatively TRBD1 (6 bases). CDR1 and CDR2 from the germline V gene are MNHEY and SVGEGT. The germline V and J ends were trimmed by 4 bases and 7 bases, with 15 bases remaining between them. This CDR3 is built from 14 residues. CDR3 sequence reads: CASSSLKGENTQYF. In DNA, the CDR3 is TGTGCCAGCAGTTCCCTCAAGGGGGAAAATACGCAGTATTTT.